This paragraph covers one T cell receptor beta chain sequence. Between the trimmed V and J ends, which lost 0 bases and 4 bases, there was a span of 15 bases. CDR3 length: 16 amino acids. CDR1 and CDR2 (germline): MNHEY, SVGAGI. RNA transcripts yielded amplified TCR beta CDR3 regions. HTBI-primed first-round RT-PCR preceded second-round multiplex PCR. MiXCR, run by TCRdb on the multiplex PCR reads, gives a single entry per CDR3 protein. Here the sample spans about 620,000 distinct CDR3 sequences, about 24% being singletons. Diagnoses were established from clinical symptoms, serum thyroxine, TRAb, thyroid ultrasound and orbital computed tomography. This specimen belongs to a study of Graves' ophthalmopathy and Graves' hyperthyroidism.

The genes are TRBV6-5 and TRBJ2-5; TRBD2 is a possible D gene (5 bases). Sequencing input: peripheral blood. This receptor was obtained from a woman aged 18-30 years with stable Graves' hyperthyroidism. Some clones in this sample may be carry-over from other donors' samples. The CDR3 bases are TGTGCCAGCAGTTACTCAAGACCCGGGGATGGAGAGACCCAGTACTTC. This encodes CASSYSRPGDGETQYF.